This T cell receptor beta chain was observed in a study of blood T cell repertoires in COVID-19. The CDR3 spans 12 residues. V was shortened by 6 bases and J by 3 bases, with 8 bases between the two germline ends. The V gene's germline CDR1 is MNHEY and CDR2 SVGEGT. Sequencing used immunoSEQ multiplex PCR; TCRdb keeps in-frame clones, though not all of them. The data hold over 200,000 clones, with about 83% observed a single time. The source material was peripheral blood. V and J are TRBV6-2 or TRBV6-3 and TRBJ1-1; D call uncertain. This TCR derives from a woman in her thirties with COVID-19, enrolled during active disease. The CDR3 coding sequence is TGTGCCAGCAGCCTCCTCGACACTGAAGCTTTCTTT. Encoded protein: CASSLLDTEAFF.